What follows are 11 T cell receptor beta chains derived from one specimen sequenced in a study of blood T cell repertoires in COVID-19. Method: immunoSEQ multiplex PCR; TCRdb's copy keeps in-frame clones and lacks some. The table records around 170,000 clones, about nine tenths of them present only once. Material for sequencing was PBMCs or T cells enriched from blood (not recorded which). These receptors were obtained from a woman younger than 30 who had recovered from COVID-19.

In DNA, the CDR3 is TGTGCCAGCAGTTCGGTCAGGGAAGGCAATCAGCCCCAGCATTTT. This translates into CASSSVREGNQPQHF. The chain recombines TRBV6-2 or TRBV6-3 with TRBJ1-5; the D gene is possibly TRBD1 (5 bases). The CDR3 totals 15 residues. Deletions cut 4 bases from V and 2 bases from J, with 12 bases between. Germline CDR1 MNHEY, CDR2 SVGEGT.

The chain has TRBV27 and TRBJ2-1; TRBD2 agrees at 7 bases. There are 15 residues in the CDR3. V was pared by 5 bases and J by 7 bases, with 11 bases of the junction left unmatched. CDR1 and CDR2 from the germline V gene are MNHEY and SMNVEV (reference sequence). The DNA for the CDR3 is TGTGCCAGCAGTACTTTAGGACTAGGCCGTAATGAGCAGTTCTTC. This encodes CASSTLGLGRNEQFF.

The chain joins TRBV6-2 or TRBV6-3 to TRBJ2-4, with 7 bases lining up with TRBD1. Per the germline V gene, CDR1 is MNHEY and CDR2 is SVGEGT. The CDR3 loop spans 16 amino acids. V was pared by 6 bases and J by 0 bases, with 8 bases of the junction left unmatched. The CDR3 nucleotides read TGTGCCAGCAGCCGAGGGACAGCAGTAGCCAAAAACATTCAGTACTTC. Translation: CASSRGTAVAKNIQYF.

This rearrangement joins TRBV15 to TRBJ1-5, with TRBD1 identical over 8 bases. The CDR3 runs 18 residues. The junction had 13 bases not matched to a gene; V was cut back by 2 bases and J by 4 bases. The germline CDR1 and CDR2 sequences are LNHNV and YYDKDF (reference sequence). CDR3 loop: CATSRPPWTGRLNQPQHF. As DNA, the CDR3 is TGTGCCACCAGCAGACCACCCTGGACAGGGCGGTTAAATCAGCCCCAGCATTTT.

The rearrangement uses TRBV20-1 and TRBJ2-7; TRBD2 agrees at 8 bases. This CDR3 contains 15 residues. Trimming at V came to 3 bases and at J to 4 bases, leaving 11 bases not matched to a gene. Germline CDR1 reads DFQATT; CDR2 reads SNEGSKA (reference sequence). CDR3 sequence reads: CSASFGDGRGYEQYF. The CDR3 nucleotides are TGCAGTGCTAGTTTTGGCGACGGGAGGGGGTACGAGCAGTACTTC.

V usage is TRBV6-5 and J usage is TRBJ1-4; D perhaps matches TRBD1 (5 bases). V was trimmed by 6 bases and J by 8 bases, leaving 16 bases between them. CDR1 is MNHEY, CDR2 SVGAGI, per germline. The CDR3 spans 14 residues. CDR3 bases: TGTGCCAGCAGAGTCCCAGGGTCTGGGGAAAAACTGTTTTTT. Protein: CASRVPGSGEKLFF.

V usage is TRBV4-3 and J usage is TRBJ2-7, with 9 positions matching TRBD1. Unmatched junction bases numbered 10, after V lost 1 base and J lost 6 bases. CDR3 length equals 16 residues. Germline V gives CDR1 LGHNA, CDR2 YSLEER. CDR3 DNA sequence: TGCGCCAGCAGCCAAGTTTCACCGGGACAGGGATCCGAGCAGTACTTC. Translating gives CASSQVSPGQGSEQYF.

The rearrangement uses TRBV7-2 and TRBJ2-7, with a weak D call TRBD1 (6 bases). Trimming took 5 bases from V and 1 from J, leaving 12 bases between them. CDR1 SGHTA and CDR2 FQGNSA come from the germline V gene. This CDR3 contains 14 residues. CDR3 nucleotide sequence: TGTGCCAGCAGCCCCAGCAGGGGATCCTACGAGCAGTACTTC. Protein product: CASSPSRGSYEQYF. Using reference TRBV7-2 and TRBJ2-7 for the parts outside the CDR3, the full variable domain is GAGVSQSPSNKVTEKGKDVELRCDPISGHTALYWYRQSLGQGLEFLIYFQGNSAPDKSGLPSDRFSAERTGGSVSTLTIQRTQQEDSAVYLCASSPSRGSYEQYFGPGTRLTVT.

In DNA, the CDR3 is TGTGCCAGCTCACCACAGGGGGCTGGAAACACCATATATTTT. This gives the protein CASSPQGAGNTIYF. This chain joins TRBV18 and TRBJ1-3; possible D gene TRBD1, 6 bases. CDR3 length: 14 residues. V gave up 1 base and J gave up 2 bases, with 6 bases separating them. CDR1 is KGHSH, CDR2 LQKENI, per germline.

This clone was observed once. V and J are TRBV12-3 or TRBV12-4 and TRBJ1-2; a possible D gene is TRBD1 (5 bases). This CDR3 has 13 amino acids. Trimming removed 3 bases at V and 2 bases at J, with 7 bases between. The CDR3 sequence is CASSLGQNYGYTF. The CDR3, as DNA: TGTGCCAGCAGTTTGGGGCAGAACTATGGCTACACCTTC.

The CDR3 is CASRAGQGYEQYF. DNA for the CDR3: TGCGCCAGCAGGGCGGGACAGGGCTACGAGCAGTACTTC. V and J are TRBV5-1 and TRBJ2-7, with 9 nucleotides matching TRBD1. This CDR3 has 13 residues. V lost 5 bases and J lost 3; bases outside the gene matches: 3. The germline gives CDR1 SGHRS, CDR2 YFSETQ.